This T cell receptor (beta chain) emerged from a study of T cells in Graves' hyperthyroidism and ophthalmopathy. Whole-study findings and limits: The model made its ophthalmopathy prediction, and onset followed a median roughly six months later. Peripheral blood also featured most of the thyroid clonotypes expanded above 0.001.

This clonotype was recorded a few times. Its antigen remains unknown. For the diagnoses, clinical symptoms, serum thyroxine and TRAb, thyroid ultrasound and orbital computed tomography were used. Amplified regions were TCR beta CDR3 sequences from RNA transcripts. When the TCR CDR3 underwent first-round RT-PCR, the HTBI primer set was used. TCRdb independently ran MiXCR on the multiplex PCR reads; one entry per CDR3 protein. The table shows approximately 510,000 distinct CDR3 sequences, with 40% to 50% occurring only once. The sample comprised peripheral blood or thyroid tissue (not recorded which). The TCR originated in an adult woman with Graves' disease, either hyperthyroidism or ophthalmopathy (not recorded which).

This chain's CDR3 is CAISAGQSYEQYF. Here the CDR3 DNA reads TGTGCCATCAGTGCGGGGCAGAGCTACGAGCAGTACTTC. This chain joins TRBV10-3 and TRBJ2-7, with D perhaps given as TRBD1 or TRBD2 (5 bases each). The germline V and J ends were trimmed by 4 bases and 3 bases, with 10 bases remaining between them. From germline, CDR1 is ENHRY and CDR2 SYGVKD. The CDR3 loop spans 13 amino acids.